The 31 T cell receptor beta chains presented below share a single source sample, sequenced in a study of T-cell reconstitution after alpha-beta-depleted transplantation in children. The authors prepared the TCRbeta library with unique molecular identifiers. TCRdb redid the calling of the PCR reads with MiXCR, one entry per CDR3 protein. The table lists around 370,000 distinct CDR3 sequences, roughly 15% of them singletons. This sample comprised PBMCs, mostly from graft donor cells, obtained 360 days after TCRalphabeta/CD19-depleted stem cell transplant. The origin of the receptors is a male patient under 10 years old who had a stem cell transplant for acute lymphoblastic leukemia, so the T cells may come from the graft donor.

This clonotype was observed a few times. This chain connects TRBV12-3 or TRBV12-4 to TRBJ2-7; D is perhaps TRBD1 or TRBD2 (6 bases each). V was clipped by 3 bases and J by 1 base, with 13 bases between them. The CDR3 covers 15 residues. The CDR3 loop is CASSLGRGRSYEQYF. The DNA for the CDR3 is TGTGCCAGCAGTTTGGGACGGGGGCGGTCCTACGAGCAGTACTTC.

CDR3 amino acids: CASSLAGVGGETQYF. DNA for the CDR3: TGTGCCAGCAGTTTAGCGGGAGTGGGAGGCGAGACCCAGTACTTC. This chain links TRBV27 with TRBJ2-5; 7 nucleotides align to TRBD2. The germline gives CDR1 MNHEY, CDR2 SMNVEV (reference sequence). After removal of 2 bases from V and 5 bases from J, the junction contained 8 bases not matched to a gene. The CDR3 is 15 amino acids.

This clonotype was detected a few times. V gene TRBV11-1 combines with J gene TRBJ2-6; 7 bases line up with TRBD1. The germline V gene has CDR1 SGHAT and CDR2 FQDESV (reference sequence). The CDR3 extends over 19 amino acids. After removal of 4 bases from V and 1 base from J, the junction contained 13 bases not matched to a gene. CDR3 in amino acids: CASSSPFGTDPSGANVLTF. The CDR3 coding sequence is TGTGCCAGCAGCTCTCCTTTCGGGACAGACCCATCTGGGGCCAACGTCCTGACTTTC.

The sample holds many counts of this clonotype. This sequence joins TRBV4-3 and TRBJ2-3; the D gene could be TRBD1 or TRBD2 (6 bases each). Trimming took 3 bases from V and 7 from J, leaving 14 bases between them. The CDR3 spans 14 residues. Germline values: CDR1 LGHNA, CDR2 YSLEER. The CDR3 loop is CASSQGGQGNTQYF. The CDR3 coding sequence is TGCGCCAGCAGCCAGGGGGGCCAGGGAAATACGCAGTATTTT.

This clonotype was detected a few times. This chain links TRBV6-5 with TRBJ1-5; TRBD1 matches 9 bases. This CDR3 contains 14 residues. Germline CDR1 reads MNHEY; CDR2 reads SVGAGI. V trimming: 6 bases; J trimming: 6 bases; junction bases outside the gene matches: 6. CDR3 bases: TGTGCCAGCAGGCCCACAGGGGGCTCTCAGCCCCAGCATTTT. Translated: CASRPTGGSQPQHF.

The chain is built from TRBV4-3 and TRBJ2-7; 11 bases match TRBD2. Germline loops: CDR1 LGHNA, CDR2 YSLEER. J gave up 6 bases and V 0 bases, and 13 bases lay outside the gene matches. The CDR3 spans 18 residues. Here the CDR3 DNA reads TGCGCCAGCAGCCAAGAGGGGGCCCTTAGCGGGAGGGTAGGCGAGCAGTACTTC. Amino acids: CASSQEGALSGRVGEQYF.

J is TRBJ1-2 and V is TRBV4-1; D perhaps matches TRBD1 (5 bases). This CDR3 is 15 amino acids long. Trimming pared 4 bases from V and 4 bases from J, leaving 16 bases between. CDR1 is MGHRA, CDR2 YSYEKL, per germline. The CDR3 protein is CASSPPGRDGYGYTF. The CDR3 DNA reads as TGCGCCAGCAGCCCTCCGGGCAGGGATGGCTATGGCTACACCTTC.

This chain links TRBV9 with TRBJ2-1; D ambiguous. Between the trimmed V and J ends, which lost 0 bases and 8 bases, there was a span of 12 bases. From germline, CDR1 is SGDLS and CDR2 YYNGEE. The CDR3 is 14 amino acids. The CDR3 sequence is CASSVDLGRYEQFF. The CDR3 DNA reads TGTGCCAGCAGCGTAGACCTAGGAAGGTATGAGCAGTTCTTC.

This chain uses TRBV4-3 with TRBJ1-4; 9 nucleotides match TRBD1. The germline gives CDR1 LGHNA, CDR2 YSLEER. V dropped 4 bases and J dropped 7; count of bases not matched to a gene: 7. CDR3 length: 15 residues. The CDR3 region has the DNA TGCGCCAGCAGCCCCCGCCGGGACAGGGTTGAAAAACTGTTTTTT. Its translation is CASSPRRDRVEKLFF.

This clonotype was counted ten times or more. This chain joins TRBV7-8 and TRBJ2-1; 7 bases map to TRBD1. CDR1 SGHVS and CDR2 FQNEAQ come from the germline V gene. With 0 bases clipped from V and 2 bases from J, the junction kept 13 bases outside the gene matches. This CDR3 spans 19 amino acids. CDR3: CASSLAAPRQGRAYNEQFF. The CDR3 nucleotides are TGTGCCAGCAGCTTAGCGGCCCCCCGACAGGGAAGGGCCTACAATGAGCAGTTCTTC.

The chain couples TRBV27 to TRBJ2-7; possible D gene TRBD2, 5 bases. This CDR3 is built from 13 residues. Deletions cut 9 bases from V and 5 bases from J, with 17 bases between. CDR1 is MNHEY and CDR2 is SMNVEV in the germline V gene (reference sequence). CDR3 nucleotides: TGTGCCAGTCTAGATCGGACTTCTCACGAGCAGTACTTC. Translated, it gives CASLDRTSHEQYF.

This clonotype was observed a few times. The chain has TRBV28 and TRBJ1-4; no definite D call. The germline V and J ends were trimmed by 2 bases and 10 bases, with 17 bases remaining between them. Germline lookup yields CDR1 MDHEN and CDR2 SYDVKM. The CDR3 extends over 15 amino acids. CDR3 nucleotides: TGTGCCAGCAGTTTAGATCCGGGTCTTAAGGGAAAACTGTTTTTT. Amino acids: CASSLDPGLKGKLFF.

This clonotype was observed a handful of times. This sequence joins TRBV29-1 and TRBJ2-1; 10 bases line up with TRBD1. With 4 bases clipped from V and 15 bases from J, the junction kept 3 bases outside the gene matches. CDR1 and CDR2 (germline): SQVTM, ANQGSEA. The CDR3 covers 10 residues. In DNA, the CDR3 is TGCAGCGTTGGACGGGACAGGGGGTTCTTC. Translating gives CSVGRDRGFF.

Regarding this clonotype: One end of the junction fails to match germline, which may point to a read error. The gene calls are TRBV20-1 and TRBJ2-5; the D gene is possibly TRBD1 (6 bases). The CDR3 spans 13 residues. The germline gives CDR1 DFQATT, CDR2 SNEGSKA (reference sequence). The CDR3, as DNA: TGCAGTGCAGGGGCAGGGGCTTGGGAGATCCAGTACTTC. It specifies CSAGAGAWEIQYF.

This clonotype was recorded a few times. V and J are TRBV6-1 and TRBJ2-1; no clear D. CDR1 and CDR2 from the germline V gene are MNHNS and SASEGT. This CDR3 contains 13 residues. V was shortened by 8 bases and J by 5 bases, with 13 bases between the two germline ends. The CDR3 here is CASQRDWDNEQFF. DNA of the CDR3: TGTGCCAGCCAGCGAGACTGGGACAATGAGCAGTTCTTC.

The V gene is TRBV20-1, the J gene TRBJ2-2; maybe TRBD2 (6 bases). CDR3 length: 14 amino acids. CDR1 and CDR2 (germline): DFQATT, SNEGSKA (reference sequence). V lost 6 bases to trimming and J lost 6 bases, with 17 bases between them. CDR3 residues: CSARGRERAGELFF. The CDR3 DNA is TGCAGTGCCCGGGGCCGGGAGCGGGCCGGGGAGCTGTTTTTT.

V usage is TRBV30 and J usage is TRBJ1-5; D gene uncertain. The V end was cut by 2 bases, the J end by 4 bases, with 9 bases between. Germline CDR1 reads GTSNPN; CDR2 reads SVGIG (reference sequence). This CDR3 is built from 13 residues. The CDR3 loop reads CAWSHDGNQPQHF. CDR3 nucleotides: TGTGCCTGGAGTCACGACGGTAATCAGCCCCAGCATTTT. Supplemented by reference TRBV30 and TRBJ1-5, the full variable domain reads SQTIHQWPATLVQPVGSPLSLECTVEGTSNPNLYWYRQAAGRGLQLLFYSVGIGQISSEVPQNLSASRPQDRQFILSSKKLLLSDSGFYLCAWSHDGNQPQHFGDGTRLSIL.

This clonotype has a handful of counts. The V and J genes are TRBV29-1 and TRBJ2-5, with 11 bases aligning to TRBD2. Germline trimming cut 5 bases from V and 4 bases from J; bases unmatched to any gene: 9. This CDR3 has 15 residues. Germline V CDR1 and CDR2: SQVTM, ANQGSEA. CDR3 nucleotides: TGCAGCGTTTCTCCATCTCTAGCGGGAGGAGAGACCCAGTACTTC. This translates into CSVSPSLAGGETQYF.

This clonotype has just a few counts. The chain joins TRBV20-1 to TRBJ1-2, with TRBD1 as a possible D gene (5 bases). CDR3 size: 13 residues. Germline loops: CDR1 DFQATT, CDR2 SNEGSKA (reference sequence). Trimming shortened V by 3 bases and J by 2 bases, and 10 bases separated the two germline ends. The CDR3 protein is CSASDGTNYGYTF. CDR3 DNA sequence: TGCAGTGCTAGTGACGGGACCAACTATGGCTACACCTTC.

This clonotype occurred a few times. The chain carries TRBV5-6 and TRBJ1-5; a possible D gene is TRBD1 (6 bases). This CDR3 is 14 amino acids long. Deletions cut 1 base from V and 3 bases from J, with 8 bases between. CDR1 and CDR2 (germline): SGHDT, YYEEEE. For the CDR3, the DNA is TGTGCCAGCAGCTTGACAGGGAACAATCAGCCCCAGCATTTT. Its translation is CASSLTGNNQPQHF.

The chain is built from TRBV24-1 and TRBJ1-2; the match to TRBD1 covers 10 bases. The germline V gene encodes CDR1 KGHDR and CDR2 SFDVKD. J gave up 2 bases and V 6 bases, and 2 bases lay outside the gene matches. The CDR3 runs 14 residues. The CDR3 loop is CATSPGQGNYGYTF. The CDR3 bases are TGTGCCACCAGTCCGGGACAGGGGAACTATGGCTACACCTTC.

This rearrangement joins TRBV4-1 to TRBJ2-7; D not resolved. V was clipped by 0 bases and J by 1 base, with 13 bases between them. The CDR3 loop spans 16 amino acids. Germline V gene data show CDR1 as MGHRA and CDR2 as YSYEKL. The CDR3 loop is CASSQEGIFQSYEQYF. DNA for the CDR3: TGCGCCAGCAGCCAAGAGGGAATATTTCAATCCTACGAGCAGTACTTC.

This clonotype was counted only a few times. This chain links TRBV7-9 with TRBJ2-5; maybe TRBD1 (6 bases). The germline CDR1 and CDR2 sequences are SEHNR and FQNEAQ (reference sequence). The CDR3 spans 13 residues. V dropped 4 bases and J dropped 4 bases, with 10 bases sitting between them. The CDR3 here is CASSWTARETQYF. CDR3 DNA: TGTGCCAGCAGCTGGACAGCAAGAGAGACCCAGTACTTC.

DNA for the CDR3: TGTGCCAGCAGCTTAGTCGGCGGGAGGAGCACAGATACGCAGTATTTT. Its protein is CASSLVGGRSTDTQYF. This sequence joins TRBV7-2 and TRBJ2-3, with 8 bases lining up with TRBD2. The junction had 3 bases not matched to a gene; V was cut back by 1 base and J by 0 bases. This CDR3 comprises 16 residues. Germline V CDR1 and CDR2: SGHTA, FQGNSA.

This clonotype came up a few times. The J gene is TRBJ1-2, the V gene TRBV3-1, with 8 nucleotides matching TRBD1. This CDR3 region has 13 residues. V shed 5 bases and J 4 bases; nucleotides not matched to a gene: 3. CDR1 and CDR2 (germline): LGHDT, YNNKEL (reference sequence). CDR3 sequence reads: CASSYDRGYGYTF. For the CDR3, the DNA is TGTGCCAGCAGCTACGACAGGGGCTATGGCTACACCTTC.

The table lists this clonotype with a few counts. The rearrangement uses TRBV27 and TRBJ2-1, with 7 bases identical to TRBD2. Germline V gene sequence: CDR1 MNHEY, CDR2 SMNVEV (reference sequence). The CDR3 is made up of 15 amino acids. The V gene end was trimmed by 2 bases and the J gene end by 4 bases; junction bases not matched to a gene: 5. CDR3: CASSLRLAEYNEQFF. The DNA for the CDR3 is TGTGCCAGCAGTTTAAGGCTAGCGGAGTACAATGAGCAGTTCTTC.

The sample holds a few counts of this clonotype. The chain joins TRBV27 to TRBJ2-5; no reliable D call. Trimming removed 2 bases at V and 4 bases at J, with 14 bases between. Per the germline V gene, CDR1 is MNHEY and CDR2 is SMNVEV (reference sequence). CDR3 size: 15 residues. CDR3 bases: TGTGCCAGCAGTTTAATAGGGCACGAAAGAGAGACCCAGTACTTC. Translation gives CASSLIGHERETQYF.

This sequence joins TRBV6-6 and TRBJ2-4, with unresolved D. CDR1 is MNHNY, CDR2 SVGAGI, per germline (reference sequence). The CDR3 runs 11 residues. The V and J ends lost 7 bases and 9 bases respectively, with 10 bases between them. The DNA for the CDR3 is TGTGCCAGCACCTCGGCCGGCATTCAGTACTTC. This translates into CASTSAGIQYF.

This clonotype appeared many times. The chain joins TRBV4-2 to TRBJ2-7, with 10 bases aligning to TRBD2. Germline lookup yields CDR1 LGHNA and CDR2 YNFKEQ. CDR3 size: 16 residues. The V and J ends lost 4 bases and 3 bases, in that order; junction bases with no gene match: 9. CDR3 sequence (DNA): TGTGCCAGCAGCCCAGGGGCCCTAGCGGGGGACTACGAGCAGTACTTC. This translates into CASSPGALAGDYEQYF.

This clonotype was counted many times. V usage is TRBV10-1 and J usage is TRBJ2-7; 7 bases are a match to TRBD1. Looked up from germline, CDR1 is WNHNN and CDR2 is SYGVQD (reference sequence). CDR3 length equals 15 residues. Losses at the gene ends were 6 bases for V and 3 bases for J; bases not matched to a gene: 11. This CDR3 reads CASREMDRSYYEQYF. In nucleotides, the CDR3 is TGCGCCAGCAGGGAGATGGACAGGTCATACTACGAGCAGTACTTC.

The V gene is TRBV10-2, the J gene TRBJ2-4; TRBD2 agrees at 9 bases. The CDR3 loop spans 18 amino acids. Germline-derived CDR1 and CDR2 are WSHSY and SAAADI. The V segment lost 2 bases and the J segment 0 bases; nucleotides outside the gene matches: 8. The DNA of the CDR3 is TGCGCCAGCAGTGAGAGTAGCGGGAGTACCCTAGCCAAAAACATTCAGTACTTC. Translation gives CASSESSGSTLAKNIQYF.